The 19 T cell receptor beta chains below were found in one sample sequenced in a study of tumor and adjacent non-tumor tissue in lung cancer. The library came from three nested PCR rounds adapted from ARM-PCR protocols. Using its own MiXCR run on the multiplex PCR reads, TCRdb lists one record per CDR3 protein. The data show fewer than 85,000 distinct CDR3 sequences, roughly 80% seen once. This sample's RNA came from whole unsorted tissue. Specimen: lung tumor tissue. The source of these receptors is a woman in her forties or fifties with non-small cell lung cancer.

With regard to this clonotype: Since the CDR3 does not end with the conserved phenylalanine or tryptophan, this likely comes from a read error. The chain carries TRBV12-3 or TRBV12-4 and TRBJ2-7; 7 bases align to TRBD2. CDR3 size: 15 residues. Here the CDR3 reads CASSRSWGGSYEQYL. The CDR3 region has the DNA TGTGCCAGTAGCCGTTCGTGGGGGGGGTCCTATGAGCAGTACTTA.

Comment on this clonotype: The CDR3 carries no conserved terminal phenylalanine or tryptophan, so it likely arises from a read error. J is TRBJ2-3 and V is TRBV5-1, with 13 bases aligning to TRBD2. The CDR3 is 17 residues long. Trimming at V came to 8 bases and at J to 2 bases, leaving 11 bases not matched to a gene. The germline V gene encodes CDR1 SGHRS and CDR2 YFSETQ. This chain's CDR3 is CASSPGTSGDFTDTQYI. The CDR3, as DNA: TGCGCCAGTAGCCCCGGGACTAGCGGGGATTTCACAGATACGCAGTATATT.

This chain connects TRBV16 to TRBJ1-3; the D is unclear. Germline values: CDR1 KGHSY, CDR2 FQNENV. V shed 4 bases and J shed 3 bases, with 7 bases lying between them. This CDR3 region has 13 residues. The chain's CDR3 is CASSLGVGNTIYF. CDR3 nucleotide sequence: TGTGCCAGCAGCCTCGGGGTTGGAAACACCATATATTTT.

The table lists this clonotype with a few counts. A junction end diverges from the germline sequence, so it may reflect a read error. CDR3 nucleotide sequence: TGCGCCAGCAGCCCTTTTTTCGACAGAGCCTACAATGAGCATTTCTTC. Translating gives CASSPFFDRAYNEHFF. This chain connects TRBV5-1 to TRBJ2-1; tentatively, D is TRBD1 (5 bases). The CDR3 is made up of 16 amino acids. CDR1 and CDR2 (germline): SGHRS, YFSETQ.

Comments on this clonotype: A read error is possible here, since a much larger clone lies one base away. The CDR3 bases are TGTGCCACCAGTAACGGAGGGGGCACAGATACGCAGTATTTT. Translating it yields CATSNGGGTDTQYF. V is TRBV24-1 and J is TRBJ2-3, with a possible D match to TRBD2 (6 bases). This CDR3 has 14 residues. Looked up from germline, CDR1 is KGHDR and CDR2 is SFDVKD. With 6 bases removed from V and 1 base from J, the gap between germline ends came to 10 bases.

The chain couples TRBV4-1 to TRBJ2-7; tentatively, D is TRBD2 (6 bases). Germline CDR1 reads MGHRA; CDR2 reads YSYEKL. The CDR3 totals 14 residues. The V and J ends lost 2 bases and 2 bases respectively, with 10 bases between them. DNA for the CDR3: TGCGCCAGCAGCCAAAGACTAGGGCCCTACGAGCAGTACTTC. Amino acid sequence: CASSQRLGPYEQYF.

A remark on this clonotype: The conserved phenylalanine or tryptophan is not found at the CDR3 terminus, so this likely reflects a read error. The DNA is omitted, as the CDR3 cannot be located on it reliably, and the CDR3 follows TCRdb's listing. This sequence joins TRBV6-5 and TRBJ2-7; the tabulated D call, TRBD1, remains unverified against the DNA. Per germline, CDR1 MNHEY and CDR2 SVGAGI. Ends included, the CDR3 has 15 residues. The chain's CDR3 is CASRPPRTASYEQCL.

The table lists this clonotype with a count of one. No conserved phenylalanine or tryptophan ends this CDR3, so it is likely a read error. Because the CDR3's place on the DNA is in doubt, the DNA is left out and the CDR3 is given as listed by TCRdb. V and J are TRBV6-1 and TRBJ1-1; the listed D gene, TRBD1, was not tested against the DNA. CDR1 is MNHNS, CDR2 SASEGT, per germline. The CDR3 contains 13 residues when both ends are counted. The CDR3 here is CASSPGTEYKVFI.

To note about this clonotype: The junction does not match germline at one end; this may be a read error. The V call is TRBV29-1, the J call TRBJ2-7, with TRBD2 matching over 8 bases. This CDR3 region has 12 residues. The V gene's germline CDR1 is SQVTM and CDR2 ANQGSEA. The CDR3 region is CGTGGGPYEQYF. The CDR3 nucleotides read TGCGGCACGGGGGGGGGTCCCTACGAGCAGTACTTT.

This chain connects TRBV10-3 to TRBJ2-7; 8 bases agree with TRBD1. Germline lookup yields CDR1 ENHRY and CDR2 SYGVKD. This CDR3 has 15 residues. J was trimmed by 3 bases and V by 9 bases; bases with no gene match: 13. CDR3 in DNA: TGTGCCATAAGGGCGGAGAACAGGGGGGACTACGAGCAGTACTTC. Translation gives CAIRAENRGDYEQYF.

As to this clonotype: The junction does not match germline at one end; this may be a read error. The chain carries TRBV12-3 or TRBV12-4 and TRBJ1-6; D is uncertain. This CDR3 spans 14 amino acids. The CDR3 reads CTSSRRGWDPPLYF. The CDR3 DNA reads as TGTACCAGCAGCCGCAGAGGGTGGGATCCACCCCTCTACTTT.

The count of this clonotype is one. The junction departs from germline at one end; a sequencing error may be responsible. The chain links TRBV4-2 to TRBJ2-3; D remains unclear. Germline V lookup: CDR1 LGHNA, CDR2 YNFKEQ. The length of the CDR3 is 13 residues. CDR3 sequence reads: CARSQDNPDMQYF. CDR3 nucleotides: TGTGCCAGAAGCCAAGATAATCCAGATATGCAGTATTTT.

Turning to this clonotype: One end of the junction does not line up with germline, which may come from a read error. This chain connects TRBV5-4 to TRBJ1-6, with D possibly TRBD1 on 6 matching bases. Germline V gene data show CDR1 as SGHNT and CDR2 as YYREEE (reference sequence). The CDR3 spans 15 residues. The CDR3 loop is CANSLQGAGESPLRF. As DNA, the CDR3 is TGTGCCAACAGCTTACAGGGCGCAGGGGAATCACCCCTCCGCTTT. The full variable domain, completed using reference TRBV5-4 and TRBJ1-6, is ETGVTQSPTHLIKTRGQQVTLRCSSQSGHNTVSWYQQALGQGPQFIFQYYREEENGRGNFPPRFSGLQFPNYSSELNVNALELDDSALYLCANSLQGAGESPLRFGNGTRLTVT.

Worth noting for this clonotype: The CDR3 ends on some other residue instead of the conserved phenylalanine or tryptophan, so this is likely a read error. Because the CDR3's place on the DNA is in doubt, the DNA is left out and the CDR3 is given as listed by TCRdb. The chain joins TRBV29-1 to TRBJ2-7; the D segment call TRBD1 is taken from the table without a DNA check. The CDR3 comprises 12 residues, both ends counted. CDR1 and CDR2 from the germline V gene are SQVTM and ANQGSEA. CDR3: CSVEQGSHEHYI.

On this clonotype itself: This likely comes from a read error, as the CDR3 has no conserved phenylalanine or tryptophan at its end. The chain recombines TRBV6-1 with TRBJ1-5; D remains unclear. This CDR3 is 15 amino acids long. With 6 bases removed from V and 5 bases from J, the gap between germline ends came to 17 bases. CDR1 MNHNS and CDR2 SASEGT come from the germline V gene. The CDR3 sequence: CASSPRADAYQPQHL. The CDR3 region has the DNA TGTGCCAGCAGCCCTCGGGCGGACGCTTATCAGCCCCAGCATCTT.

This clonotype was seen just once. Germline and junction disagree at one end, which may indicate a read error. The chain has TRBV6-5 and TRBJ2-6, with D perhaps matching TRBD1 or TRBD2 (6 bases each). CDR3 length: 15 amino acids. Germline CDR1 reads MNHEY; CDR2 reads SVGAGI. This CDR3 is CASRWRGSGTNVLTF. The CDR3 nucleotides are TGCGCCAGCAGGTGGAGGGGGTCTGGGACCAACGTCCTGACTTTC.

About this clonotype itself: A much larger clonotype is one base distant, so this may be a read error. The chain carries TRBV28 and TRBJ1-6; maybe TRBD1 (6 bases). Deletions cut 7 bases from V and 7 bases from J, with 17 bases between. The CDR3 is made up of 15 amino acids. Germline CDR1 MDHEN, CDR2 SYDVKM. The CDR3 nucleotides are TGTGCCAGCAATCCCTCGGGGGGGCCGAATTCACCCCTCCACTTT. Translation gives CASNPSGGPNSPLHF.

Points on this clonotype: Lacking the conserved final phenylalanine or tryptophan, this CDR3 likely reflects a read error. This chain uses TRBV29-1 with TRBJ2-7; tentatively, D is TRBD1 or TRBD2 (6 bases each). The V gene lost 1 base and the J gene lost 6 bases, with 22 bases spanning the gap. The CDR3 is 16 amino acids. Looked up from germline, CDR1 is SQVTM and CDR2 is ANQGSEA. CDR3 DNA: TGCAGCGTTGAAGGGGCTAGTGGGGCCCCGGGGGCCGAGCAGTACTTA. Protein: CSVEGASGAPGAEQYL.

About this clonotype: Here the CDR3 omits its conserved ending phenylalanine or tryptophan, so a read error is the likely source. The limits of the CDR3 on the DNA are not certain, so only TCRdb's listed CDR3 is given. The V gene is TRBV6-1, the J gene TRBJ2-7. Germline V lookup: CDR1 MNHNS, CDR2 SASEGT. Counting both end residues, the CDR3 totals 12 amino acids. This CDR3 reads CASKPSSYEEYS.